The T cell receptor (beta chain) described here comes from a study of read filtering for tumor transcriptome and immune sequencing. In the study overall: TCR-mapped reads were about 3.5 to 10.27 million with IR-seq versus about 85 to 1273 with RNA-seq. Study results and caveats: Approximately 80% of IR-seq clonotypes had one read, totaling approximately 3.3% of reads; RNA-seq: approximately 75% and 45%.

The library was built from roughly 400 ng RNA with molecular barcoded adaptors for alpha/delta and beta/gamma chains. TCRdb re-called the reads with MiXCR, one entry per CDR3 protein. This repertoire shows roughly 68,000 distinct CDR3 sequences, roughly 14% found once; its top ten account for over 40%. Unmatched junction bases numbered 11, after V lost 6 bases and J lost 1 base. The CDR3 has 16 residues. CDR1 is DFQATT, CDR2 SNEGSKA, per germline (reference sequence). This clonotype was counted many times. Its matching antigen is unknown. At the time of active disease, bone marrow was collected from every patient.

The receptor was derived from a donor aged 40 or older with multiple myeloma. The sample comprised a population of CD138-negative cells sorted from bone marrow. The chain has TRBV20-1 and TRBJ2-1; 8 bases match TRBD1. DNA for the CDR3: TGCAGTGCAGAAAGTCAGGGGGCGCGGTCCTACAATGAGCAGTTCTTC. It codes for CSAESQGARSYNEQFF.